The TCR beta chain described here comes from a study of T-cell reconstitution after alpha-beta-depleted transplantation in children. The study's findings and limits: Surviving recipient T cells and thymic progenitors underlay high day-60 TCRbeta diversity in some patients. In patients about two months after transplant, alpha-beta T cells reportedly arose from several hundred expanded graft clones. It was newly produced T cells that mostly accounted for T-cell counts and diversity one year after transplant.

This clonotype was found a few times. Its antigen is unknown. Germline V gene lookup returns CDR1 SEHNR and CDR2 FQNEAQ (reference sequence). J gave up 11 bases and V 4 bases, and 12 bases lay outside the gene matches. CDR3 length: 15 amino acids. A TCRbeta library incorporating unique molecular identifiers was prepared. TCRdb processed the PCR reads anew with MiXCR; each CDR3 protein has one entry. This table has 450,000 to 700,000 distinct CDR3 sequences, 25% to 30% appearing once. The specimen was PBMCs, collected before TCRalphabeta/CD19-depleted stem cell transplant. The receptor was derived from a boy under three years old with Wiskott-Aldrich syndrome, due to receive a stem cell transplant. The V call is TRBV7-9, the J call TRBJ2-1, with TRBD2 identical over 9 bases. In DNA form, the CDR3 reads TGTGCCAGCAGCTCGTTGGGACTAGCCCTCCGTCAGCAGTTCTTC. It translates to CASSSLGLALRQQFF. Supplemented by reference TRBV7-9 and TRBJ2-1, the full variable domain reads DTGVSQNPRHKITKRGQNVTFRCDPISEHNRLYWYRQTLGQGPEFLTYFQNEAQLEKSRLLSDRFSAERPKGSFSTLEIQRTEQGDSAMYLCASSSLGLALRQQFFGPGTRLTVL.